The sequence of this TCR beta chain was determined in a study of Graves' ophthalmopathy and Graves' hyperthyroidism. As for this clonotype: The antigen is undetermined.

General study results and limits: The study's model predicted ophthalmopathy progression at about 68% sensitivity and approximately 72% specificity.

RNA transcripts served as template for amplifying TCR beta CDR3 sequences. Amplification began with first-round RT-PCR using HTBI primers, then second-round multiplex PCR was performed. TCRdb passed the multiplex PCR reads through MiXCR, listing each CDR3 protein once. The sample shows approximately 700,000 distinct CDR3 sequences, approximately 40% of them seen only once. This CDR3 region has 17 residues. Germline CDR1 and CDR2: MGHRA and YSYEKL. V dropped 0 bases and J dropped 11 bases, with 22 bases sitting between them. The study enrolled ophthalmopathy donors with moderate-to-severe activity, CAS ≥3, NOSPECS ≥4 and duration under 3 months. Other autoimmune diseases, uncontrolled infections, pregnancy or lactation excluded patients from enrollment.

The sample consisted of peripheral blood. This sequence joins TRBV4-1 and TRBJ1-4; TRBD1 might be the D (5 bases). This TCR was recovered from an adult man with Graves' ophthalmopathy. The chain's CDR3 is CASSQDNGAGTSGKLFF. The DNA for the CDR3 is TGCGCCAGCAGCCAAGATAACGGGGCAGGGACCTCTGGGAAACTGTTTTTT.